A single count supports the clone carrying this T cell receptor (beta chain). The antigen is not known. The sample originates from a study of T cell responses to AZD1222 COVID-19 vaccine. Overall study results and limits: Most donors were white British, females outnumbered males, and clonal diversity was possibly underestimated. Rises in breadth and depth of Spike-specific TCRs came after two AZD1222 doses.

Profiling relied on immunoSEQ multiplex PCR, and the TCRdb table lists in-frame clones only, not all of them. There are more than 70,000 clones in the sample; 85% to 90% occur only once, and around 5% lies in the top ten. Germline CDR1 SGHVS, CDR2 FNYEAQ. The junction had 6 bases not matched to a gene; V was cut back by 5 bases and J by 8 bases. The CDR3 has 14 amino acids. The V and J genes are TRBV7-6 and TRBJ2-2; 9 bases agree with TRBD1. The sequence was collected from an adult who received the AZD1222 COVID-19 vaccine. The input for sequencing was peripheral blood, taken 28 days after the second AZD1222 dose. CDR3 nucleotides: TGTGCCAGCAGCCATACACAGGGGGCGGGGGAGCTGTTTTTT. Amino acid sequence: CASSHTQGAGELFF. Together with reference TRBV7-6 and TRBJ2-2, the CDR3 gives the full variable domain: GAGVSQSPRYKVTKRGQDVALRCDPISGHVSLYWYRQALGQGPEFLTYFNYEAQQDKSGLPNDRFSAERPEGSISTLTIQRTEQRDSAMYRCASSHTQGAGELFFGEGSRLTVL.